This TCR beta chain was sequenced during a study of blood T cell repertoires in COVID-19. Study context: The United States, Italy and Spain supplied acute and convalescent COVID-19 samples.

This clone appeared a few times. Sequencing used immunoSEQ multiplex PCR; TCRdb keeps in-frame clones, though not all of them. The data contain more than 250,000 clones, about 85% of them seen just once; the ten biggest clones take up approximately 5%. Those enrolled, adults aged roughly 18 to 95 years, came from 20 to 25 US areas. The recovered donors of Cohort 3 showed two negative PCRs, clearance, or symptom resolution. Germline V lookup: CDR1 MGHRA, CDR2 YSYEKL. V lost 5 bases and J lost 3; bases outside the gene matches: 8. This CDR3 is 15 amino acids long. This receptor was obtained from a woman aged 25 to 39 who had recovered from COVID-19. The rearrangement links TRBV4-1 to TRBJ2-7; 9 nucleotides agree with TRBD1. The material sequenced was PBMCs or T cells enriched from blood (not recorded which). CDR3 bases: TGCGCCAGCAGCAGCCAACAGGGGGCGGACTACGAGCAGTACTTC. Encoded protein: CASSSQQGADYEQYF.